The 28 T cell receptor beta chains presented below share a single source sample, sequenced in a study of T cell responses to AZD1222 COVID-19 vaccine. The data were produced by immunoSEQ multiplex PCR, yet TCRdb's version contains in-frame clones alone and is incomplete. The data show about 81,000 clones, just over 85% seen once. The input for sequencing was peripheral blood, taken 28 days after the second AZD1222 dose. These receptors all come from an adult who received the AZD1222 COVID-19 vaccine.

This rearrangement joins TRBV18 to TRBJ1-1, with D possibly being TRBD1 (5 bases). Germline V gene lookup returns CDR1 KGHSH and CDR2 LQKENI. CDR3 size: 13 residues. V gave up 2 bases and J gave up 4 bases, with 8 bases separating them. The CDR3 is CASSPGAGTEAFF. The DNA of the CDR3 is TGTGCCAGCTCACCAGGGGCGGGCACTGAAGCTTTCTTT.

In DNA, the CDR3 is TGTGCCAGCAGTCCACAGGGGGCAGATACGCAGTATTTT. As protein: CASSPQGADTQYF. The V call is TRBV28, the J call TRBJ2-3; TRBD1 aligns across 8 bases. With V trimmed by 5 bases and J by 4 bases, 2 bases remained unmatched. Germline V lookup: CDR1 MDHEN, CDR2 SYDVKM. This CDR3 has 13 residues.

The rearrangement joins TRBV29-1 to TRBJ2-3, with D tentatively TRBD2 (6 bases). CDR1 and CDR2 from the germline V gene are SQVTM and ANQGSEA. The V end was cut by 0 bases, the J end by 1 base, with 8 bases between. This CDR3 is built from 14 residues. The DNA for the CDR3 is TGCAGCGTTGAAGATAGCGGAGGCACAGATACGCAGTATTTT. Translating gives CSVEDSGGTDTQYF.

The chain links TRBV10-1 to TRBJ2-3; TRBD2 matches at 11 bases. Germline V lookup: CDR1 WNHNN, CDR2 SYGVQD (reference sequence). The CDR3 has 17 amino acids. V trimming: 0 bases; J trimming: 0 bases; junction bases outside the gene matches: 2. CDR3 protein: CASSESRTSGSTDTQYF. CDR3 sequence (DNA): TGCGCCAGCAGTGAGTCAAGGACTAGCGGGAGCACAGATACGCAGTATTTT.

This chain connects TRBV13 to TRBJ1-4; no clear D. The germline gives CDR1 PRHDT, CDR2 FYEKMQ (reference sequence). Trimming took off 2 bases at V and 4 bases at J, with 8 bases between the two ends. The CDR3 extends over 14 amino acids. CDR3 in amino acids: CASSLRQINEKLFF. Written as DNA, the CDR3 is TGTGCCAGCAGCTTACGGCAGATTAATGAAAAACTGTTTTTT. The full variable domain, with the rest looked up from reference TRBV13 and TRBJ1-4, is AAGVIQSPRHLIKEKRETATLKCYPIPRHDTVYWYQQGPGQDPQFLISFYEKMQSDKGSIPDRFSAQQFSDYHSELNMSSLELGDSALYFCASSLRQINEKLFFGSGTQLSVL.

The chain is built from TRBV4-2 and TRBJ2-1; D might be TRBD1 (5 bases). Germline CDR1 and CDR2: LGHNA and YNFKEQ. The CDR3 length is 19 residues. Trimming removed 1 base from V and 0 bases from J, with 19 bases in between. CDR3 in amino acids: CASSQGQGLNQYSYNEQFF. In nucleotides, the CDR3 is TGTGCCAGCAGCCAAGGGCAGGGCCTGAACCAATACTCCTACAATGAGCAGTTCTTC.

The chain uses TRBV27 and TRBJ2-7; 11 positions agree with TRBD1. In germline, CDR1 is MNHEY, CDR2 SMNVEV (reference sequence). J lost 4 bases, V lost 5 bases, and 7 bases had no gene match. The CDR3 extends over 15 amino acids. The CDR3 sequence is CASSPRTGGGYEQYF. For the CDR3, the DNA is TGTGCCAGCAGTCCTCGGACAGGGGGCGGGTACGAGCAGTACTTC.

The chain recombines TRBV19 with TRBJ1-2, with D possibly matching TRBD1 (5 bases). The CDR3 has 14 amino acids. V dropped 10 bases and J dropped 4 bases, with 19 bases sitting between them. The germline V gene encodes CDR1 LNHDA and CDR2 SQIVND (reference sequence). The CDR3 DNA follows: TGTGCCACCCGACCGGGGCACCTGGGCTATGGCTACACCTTC. It yields the protein CATRPGHLGYGYTF. The variable domain in full, completed from reference TRBV19 and TRBJ1-2, reads DGGITQSPKYLFRKEGQNVTLSCEQNLNHDAMYWYRQDPGQGLRLIYYSQIVNDFQKGDIAEGYSVSREKKESFPLTVTSAQKNPTAFYLCATRPGHLGYGYTFGSGTRLTVV.

The rearrangement links TRBV27 to TRBJ2-1; the match to TRBD2 covers 12 bases. Trimming cost V 3 bases and J 5 bases; bases outside gene matches: 20. Germline V gene lookup returns CDR1 MNHEY and CDR2 SMNVEV (reference sequence). The CDR3 length is 21 residues. For the CDR3, the DNA is TGTGCCAGCAGTTTCCCAACGCCGCGGCTAGCGGGAGGGCCTATAAACAATGAGCAGTTCTTC. As protein: CASSFPTPRLAGGPINNEQFF.

The rearrangement joins TRBV18 to TRBJ2-1; D gene unclear. Germline lookup yields CDR1 KGHSH and CDR2 LQKENI. The ends were cut back, 1 base at V and 9 bases at J, with 7 bases in the middle. The CDR3 has 12 amino acids. The CDR3 DNA reads as TGTGCCAGCTCACCACGGGTAAGTGAGCAGTTCTTC. Translation gives CASSPRVSEQFF.

The V gene is TRBV7-9, the J gene TRBJ1-1, with D unclear. The CDR3 runs 13 residues. The V end was cut by 10 bases, the J end by 1 base, with 13 bases between. The germline CDR1 and CDR2 sequences are SEHNR and FQNEAQ (reference sequence). CDR3 sequence: CAIPNPWNTEAFF. As DNA, the CDR3 is TGTGCCATCCCCAATCCATGGAACACTGAAGCTTTCTTT.

This clone was recorded only once. The V gene is TRBV11-2, the J gene TRBJ2-1, with 15 bases that match TRBD2. This CDR3 is built from 17 residues. V lost 5 bases and J lost 2; bases outside the gene matches: 4. Germline V gene sequence: CDR1 SGHAT, CDR2 FQNNGV. DNA of the CDR3: TGTGCCAGCAGCGCCCGGACTAGCGGGGGGGCCTACAATGAGCAGTTCTTC. Translation: CASSARTSGGAYNEQFF.

This chain links TRBV19 with TRBJ2-7; 7 nucleotides agree with TRBD1. The germline V gene encodes CDR1 LNHDA and CDR2 SQIVND (reference sequence). The V and J ends lost 4 bases and 4 bases, in that order; junction bases with no gene match: 13. The CDR3 is 16 amino acids. The chain's CDR3 is CASSRTGQAADYEQYF. Written as DNA, the CDR3 is TGTGCCAGTAGTAGGACAGGACAGGCGGCTGATTACGAGCAGTACTTC.

DNA of the CDR3: TGTGCCAGCAGCCAAGCCGCGAGTGAAAAACTGTTTTTT. Translating it yields CASSQAASEKLFF. The chain joins TRBV3-1 (or the pseudogene TRBV3-2) to TRBJ1-4; D uncertain. The germline V gene has CDR1 LGHDT and CDR2 YNNKEL (reference sequence). This CDR3 spans 13 amino acids. V gave up 1 base and J gave up 7 bases, with 7 bases separating them.

The chain joins TRBV19 to TRBJ1-5, with TRBD1 identical over 9 bases. The CDR3 consists of 14 residues. J was trimmed by 7 bases and V by 6 bases; bases with no gene match: 7. Germline CDR1 and CDR2: LNHDA and SQIVND (reference sequence). The CDR3 region is CASSQTGGRQPQHF. The CDR3 bases are TGTGCCAGTAGCCAAACAGGGGGCCGGCAGCCCCAGCATTTT.

The chain uses TRBV10-3 and TRBJ1-5, with D uncertain. CDR3 length equals 13 residues. V was shortened by 10 bases and J by 6 bases, with 16 bases between the two germline ends. Germline loops: CDR1 ENHRY, CDR2 SYGVKD. The CDR3 region has the DNA TGTGCCACCCTCGAGGGCCCGGGTCAGCCCCAGCATTTT. Translation: CATLEGPGQPQHF.

This clone occurred a few times. The chain carries TRBV6-2 or TRBV6-3 and TRBJ2-7; the match to TRBD2 covers 9 bases. The germline CDR1 and CDR2 sequences are MNHEY and SVGEGT. The CDR3 sequence is 14 residues long. J was trimmed by 5 bases and V by 5 bases; bases with no gene match: 7. CDR3 region: CASSGGSGSHEQYF. For the CDR3, the DNA is TGTGCCAGCAGTGGGGGTAGCGGGAGCCACGAGCAGTACTTC.

CDR3 nucleotide sequence: TGTGCCAGCAGTAGTAACCCGGTGGGATTGGGGGAGCAGTACTTC. It encodes CASSSNPVGLGEQYF. The chain combines TRBV2 with TRBJ2-7; D remains ambiguous. Germline lookup yields CDR1 SNHLY and CDR2 FYNNEI. This CDR3 region has 15 residues. The V and J ends lost 5 bases and 7 bases respectively, with 21 bases between them.

CDR3 sequence reads: CASRQGTALEQYF. Here the CDR3 DNA reads TGTGCCAGCAGACAGGGGACAGCGCTCGAGCAGTACTTC. The rearrangement joins TRBV6-5 to TRBJ2-7; 7 bases agree with TRBD1. J gave up 6 bases and V 6 bases, and 8 bases lay outside the gene matches. The CDR3 has 13 residues. The germline V gene has CDR1 MNHEY and CDR2 SVGAGI.

J is TRBJ2-1 and V is TRBV24-1, with D unclear. The CDR3 sequence is 13 residues long. V was trimmed by 2 bases and J by 6 bases, leaving 7 bases between them. The germline gives CDR1 KGHDR, CDR2 SFDVKD. Here the CDR3 reads CATSDSWSNEQFF. The CDR3 DNA follows: TGTGCCACCAGTGATTCTTGGAGCAATGAGCAGTTCTTC.

The genes are TRBV5-1 and TRBJ2-2, with D perhaps assigned TRBD1 or TRBD2 (6 bases each). The CDR3 contains 15 residues. Germline V gene lookup returns CDR1 SGHRS and CDR2 YFSETQ. Trimming removed 4 bases at V and 1 base at J, with 11 bases between. DNA for the CDR3: TGCGCCAGCAGCCCGGGGGCTAGGAACACCGGGGAGCTGTTTTTT. It encodes CASSPGARNTGELFF.

The rearrangement joins TRBV30 to TRBJ2-7; 9 nucleotides line up with TRBD2. Germline V gene data show CDR1 as GTSNPN and CDR2 as SVGIG (reference sequence). Losses at the gene ends were 0 bases for V and 4 bases for J; bases not matched to a gene: 7. The CDR3 length is 15 residues. This CDR3 reads CAWSVPWRGGYEQYF. The CDR3, as DNA: TGTGCCTGGAGTGTACCCTGGCGGGGGGGGTACGAGCAGTACTTC.

This clone was recorded a few times. The chain employs TRBV19 and TRBJ2-5; D is perhaps TRBD2 (6 bases). The germline CDR1 and CDR2 sequences are LNHDA and SQIVND (reference sequence). Deletions cut 3 bases from V and 5 bases from J, with 16 bases between. The CDR3 is 15 amino acids. CDR3 nucleotides: TGTGCCAGTAGTATTAATTCTGGGACTTGGGAGACCCAGTACTTC. Its translation: CASSINSGTWETQYF. Variable domain in full (rest from reference TRBV19 and TRBJ2-5): DGGITQSPKYLFRKEGQNVTLSCEQNLNHDAMYWYRQDPGQGLRLIYYSQIVNDFQKGDIAEGYSVSREKKESFPLTVTSAQKNPTAFYLCASSINSGTWETQYFGPGTRLLVL.

The rearrangement joins TRBV4-1 to TRBJ1-3, with TRBD1 matching 11 bases. The V segment lost 3 bases and the J segment 2 bases; nucleotides outside the gene matches: 9. The CDR3 totals 18 residues. Germline V gene sequence: CDR1 MGHRA, CDR2 YSYEKL. CDR3 bases: TGCGCCAGCAGCCATCTTCCGGGACAGGGGGTAACTGGAAACACCATATATTTT. As protein: CASSHLPGQGVTGNTIYF.

The chain employs TRBV5-1 and TRBJ2-1, with 8 positions matching TRBD2. Looked up from germline, CDR1 is SGHRS and CDR2 is YFSETQ. This CDR3 is 16 amino acids long. The trim removed 2 bases at V and 4 bases at J, leaving 8 bases unmatched. The CDR3 coding sequence is TGCGCCAGCAGCTTTTGGGTAGCGGGACTATACAATGAGCAGTTCTTC. Its protein product is CASSFWVAGLYNEQFF. Complete variable domain (other parts from reference TRBV5-1 and TRBJ2-1): KAGVTQTPRYLIKTRGQQVTLSCSPISGHRSVSWYQQTPGQGLQFLFEYFSETQRNKGNFPGRFSGRQFSNSRSEMNVSTLELGDSALYLCASSFWVAGLYNEQFFGPGTRLTVL.

The chain recombines TRBV19 with TRBJ1-6; no definite D call. This CDR3 has 16 amino acids. Germline loops: CDR1 LNHDA, CDR2 SQIVND (reference sequence). V was clipped by 1 base and J by 6 bases, with 13 bases between them. This chain's CDR3 is CASSIGGSRFNSPLHF. CDR3 bases: TGTGCCAGTAGTATAGGGGGATCTCGGTTTAATTCACCCCTCCACTTT.

V and J are TRBV27 and TRBJ1-5, with a tentative D call TRBD1 (6 bases). Trimming shortened V by 2 bases and J by 4 bases, and 21 bases separated the two germline ends. The CDR3 is made up of 18 amino acids. Germline CDR1 MNHEY, CDR2 SMNVEV (reference sequence). As DNA, the CDR3 is TGTGCCAGCAGTTTACGGGGGGACATTCTCAAAGGGAATCAGCCCCAGCATTTT. Translating gives CASSLRGDILKGNQPQHF.

The chain is built from TRBV7-9 and TRBJ1-4; 11 bases map to TRBD1. This CDR3 is built from 16 residues. The germline CDR1 and CDR2 sequences are SEHNR and FQNEAQ (reference sequence). Trimming at V came to 5 bases and at J to 5 bases, leaving 7 bases not matched to a gene. CDR3 DNA sequence: TGTGCCAGCAGCCCGGGACAGGGGGTGGGCAATGAAAAACTGTTTTTT. This gives the protein CASSPGQGVGNEKLFF.